The clone carrying this T cell receptor beta chain has at least ten counts. Moderate-to-severe activity, CAS ≥3, NOSPECS ≥4 and a duration under 3 months were seen in donors with ophthalmopathy. The data were taken from a study of Graves' ophthalmopathy and Graves' hyperthyroidism. The CDR3 consists of 13 residues. Germline V gives CDR1 DFQATT, CDR2 SNEGSKA (reference sequence). Between the trimmed V and J ends, which lost 2 bases and 7 bases, there was a span of 14 bases. Amplified TCR beta CDR3 regions were obtained using RNA transcripts as template. The first-round RT-PCR employed HTBI primers together with the Qiagen OneStep RT-PCR kit. A multiplex PCR was then performed as the second round. TCRdb fed the multiplex PCR reads into MiXCR, producing one record per CDR3 protein. The sample records approximately 460,000 distinct CDR3 sequences, around an eighth being singletons.

Material for sequencing was blood. This sequence was found in a woman aged 30 to 39 with Graves' ophthalmopathy. V usage is TRBV20-1 and J usage is TRBJ1-1, with D tentatively TRBD1 (5 bases). The CDR3 DNA reads as TGCAGTGCTAGATGGCAGGGTTCCCTTGAAGCTTTCTTT. Translating it yields CSARWQGSLEAFF.